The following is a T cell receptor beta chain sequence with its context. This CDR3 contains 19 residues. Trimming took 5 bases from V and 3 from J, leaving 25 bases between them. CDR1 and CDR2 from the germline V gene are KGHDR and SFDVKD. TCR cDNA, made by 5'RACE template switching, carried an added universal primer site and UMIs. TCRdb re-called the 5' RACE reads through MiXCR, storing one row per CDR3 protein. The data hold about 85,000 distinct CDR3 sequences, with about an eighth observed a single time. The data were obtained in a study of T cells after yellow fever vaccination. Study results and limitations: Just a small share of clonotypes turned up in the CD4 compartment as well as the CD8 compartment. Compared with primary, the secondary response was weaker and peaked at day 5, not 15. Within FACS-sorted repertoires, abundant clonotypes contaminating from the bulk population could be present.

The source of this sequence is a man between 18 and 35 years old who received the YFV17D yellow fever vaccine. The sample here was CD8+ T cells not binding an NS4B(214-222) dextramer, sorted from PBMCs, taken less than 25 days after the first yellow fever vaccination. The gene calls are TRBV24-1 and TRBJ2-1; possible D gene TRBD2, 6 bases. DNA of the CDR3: TGTGCCACCAGTGGTAGGGGAGGATTAAGGCCAGGCCTCTACAATGAGCAGTTCTTC. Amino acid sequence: CATSGRGGLRPGLYNEQFF.